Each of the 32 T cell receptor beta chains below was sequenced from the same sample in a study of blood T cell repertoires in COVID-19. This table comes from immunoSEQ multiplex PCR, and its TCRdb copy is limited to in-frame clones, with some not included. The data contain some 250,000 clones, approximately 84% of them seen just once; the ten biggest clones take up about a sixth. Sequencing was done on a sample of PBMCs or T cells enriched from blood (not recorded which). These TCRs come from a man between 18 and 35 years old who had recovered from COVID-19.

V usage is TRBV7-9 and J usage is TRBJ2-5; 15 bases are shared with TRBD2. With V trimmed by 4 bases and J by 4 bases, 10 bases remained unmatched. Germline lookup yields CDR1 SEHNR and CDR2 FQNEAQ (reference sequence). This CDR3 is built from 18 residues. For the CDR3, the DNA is TGTGCCAGCAGCTCACGCGGACTAGCGGGAGGGCACGGAGAGACCCAGTACTTC. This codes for CASSSRGLAGGHGETQYF.

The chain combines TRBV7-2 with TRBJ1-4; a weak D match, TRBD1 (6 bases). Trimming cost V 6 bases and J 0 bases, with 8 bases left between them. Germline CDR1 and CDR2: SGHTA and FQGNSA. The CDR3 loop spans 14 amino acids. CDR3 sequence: CASSHRATNEKLFF. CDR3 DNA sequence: TGTGCCAGCAGTCACAGGGCAACTAATGAAAAACTGTTTTTT.

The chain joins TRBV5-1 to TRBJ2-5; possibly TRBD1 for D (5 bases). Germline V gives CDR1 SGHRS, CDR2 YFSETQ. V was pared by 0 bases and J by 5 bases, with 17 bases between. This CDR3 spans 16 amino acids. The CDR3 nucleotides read TGCGCCAGCAGCTTGGAGAACTCCCAGGGCGCGGAGACCCAGTACTTC. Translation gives CASSLENSQGAETQYF.

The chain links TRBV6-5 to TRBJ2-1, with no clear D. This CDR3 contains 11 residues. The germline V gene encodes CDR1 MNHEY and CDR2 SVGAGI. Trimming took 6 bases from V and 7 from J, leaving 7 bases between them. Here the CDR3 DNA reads TGTGCCAGCAGGAACTTGAATGAGCAGTTCTTC. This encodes CASRNLNEQFF.

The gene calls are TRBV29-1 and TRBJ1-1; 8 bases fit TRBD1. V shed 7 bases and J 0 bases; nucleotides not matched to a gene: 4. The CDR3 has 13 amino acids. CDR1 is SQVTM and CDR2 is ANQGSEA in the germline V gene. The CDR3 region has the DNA TGCAGCGGGGGACAGGACATGAACACTGAAGCTTTCTTT. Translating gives CSGGQDMNTEAFF.

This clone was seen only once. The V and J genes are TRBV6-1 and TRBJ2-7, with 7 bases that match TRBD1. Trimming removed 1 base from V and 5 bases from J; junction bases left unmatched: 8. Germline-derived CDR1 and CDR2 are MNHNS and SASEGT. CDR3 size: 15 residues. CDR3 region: CASSEGFYTGDEQYF. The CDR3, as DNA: TGTGCCAGCAGTGAAGGTTTTTATACAGGGGACGAGCAGTACTTC.

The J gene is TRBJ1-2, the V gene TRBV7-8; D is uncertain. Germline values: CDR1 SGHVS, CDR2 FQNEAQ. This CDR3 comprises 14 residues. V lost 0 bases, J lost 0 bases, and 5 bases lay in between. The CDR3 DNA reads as TGTGCCAGCAGCTTAGCTGGCACTAACTATGGCTACACCTTC. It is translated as CASSLAGTNYGYTF.

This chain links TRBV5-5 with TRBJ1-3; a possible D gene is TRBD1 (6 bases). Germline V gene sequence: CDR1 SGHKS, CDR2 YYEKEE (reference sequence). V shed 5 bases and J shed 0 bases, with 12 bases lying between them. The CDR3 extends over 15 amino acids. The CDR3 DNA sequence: TGTGCCAGCAGTCCAGGACAGACCTCTGGAAACACCATATATTTT. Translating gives CASSPGQTSGNTIYF.

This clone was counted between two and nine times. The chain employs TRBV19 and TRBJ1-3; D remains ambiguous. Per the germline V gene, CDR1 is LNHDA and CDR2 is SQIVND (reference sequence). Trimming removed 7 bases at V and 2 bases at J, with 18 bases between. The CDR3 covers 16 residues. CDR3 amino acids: CASTNSPAGAGNTIYF. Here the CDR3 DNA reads TGTGCCAGTACCAACTCACCGGCGGGTGCTGGAAACACCATATATTTT.

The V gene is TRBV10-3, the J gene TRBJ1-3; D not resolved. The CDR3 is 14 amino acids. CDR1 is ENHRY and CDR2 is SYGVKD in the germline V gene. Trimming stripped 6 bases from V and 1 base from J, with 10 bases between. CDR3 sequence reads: CAISRVDSGNTIYF. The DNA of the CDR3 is TGTGCCATCAGCCGGGTGGATTCTGGAAACACCATATATTTT.

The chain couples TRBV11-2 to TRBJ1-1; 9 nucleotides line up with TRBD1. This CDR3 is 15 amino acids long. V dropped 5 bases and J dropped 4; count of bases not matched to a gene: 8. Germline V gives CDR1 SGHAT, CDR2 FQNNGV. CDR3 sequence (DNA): TGTGCCAGCAGCCAAACGGACAGGGGAGGCACTGAAGCTTTCTTT. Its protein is CASSQTDRGGTEAFF. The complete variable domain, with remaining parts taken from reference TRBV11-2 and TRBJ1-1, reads EAGVAQSPRYKIIEKRQSVAFWCNPISGHATLYWYQQILGQGPKLLIQFQNNGVVDDSQLPKDRFSAERLKGVDSTLKIQPAKLEDSAVYLCASSQTDRGGTEAFFGQGTRLTVV.

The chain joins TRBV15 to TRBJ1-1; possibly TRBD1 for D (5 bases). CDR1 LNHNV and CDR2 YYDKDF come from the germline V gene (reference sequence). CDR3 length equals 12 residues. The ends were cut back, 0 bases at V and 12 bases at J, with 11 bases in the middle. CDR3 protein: CATSRDQQGSFF. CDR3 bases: TGTGCCACCAGCAGAGATCAGCAGGGTTCTTTCTTT. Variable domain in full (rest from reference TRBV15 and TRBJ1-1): DAMVIQNPRYQVTQFGKPVTLSCSQTLNHNVMYWYQQKSSQAPKLLFHYYDKDFNNEADTPDNFQSRRPNTSFCFLDIRSPGLGDTAMYLCATSRDQQGSFFGQGTRLTVV.

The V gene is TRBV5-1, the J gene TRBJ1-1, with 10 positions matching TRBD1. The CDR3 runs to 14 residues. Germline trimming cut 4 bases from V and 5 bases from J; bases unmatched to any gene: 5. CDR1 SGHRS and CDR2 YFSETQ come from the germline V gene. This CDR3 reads CASSGGQGMTEAFF. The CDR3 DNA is TGCGCCAGCAGCGGGGGACAGGGGATGACTGAAGCTTTCTTT. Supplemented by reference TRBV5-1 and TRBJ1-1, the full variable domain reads KAGVTQTPRYLIKTRGQQVTLSCSPISGHRSVSWYQQTPGQGLQFLFEYFSETQRNKGNFPGRFSGRQFSNSRSEMNVSTLELGDSALYLCASSGGQGMTEAFFGQGTRLTVV.

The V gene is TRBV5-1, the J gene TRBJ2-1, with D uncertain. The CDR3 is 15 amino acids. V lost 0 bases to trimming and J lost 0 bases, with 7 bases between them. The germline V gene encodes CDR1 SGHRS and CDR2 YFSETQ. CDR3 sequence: CASSLDQNSYNEQFF. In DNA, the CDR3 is TGCGCCAGCAGCTTGGACCAGAACTCCTACAATGAGCAGTTCTTC.

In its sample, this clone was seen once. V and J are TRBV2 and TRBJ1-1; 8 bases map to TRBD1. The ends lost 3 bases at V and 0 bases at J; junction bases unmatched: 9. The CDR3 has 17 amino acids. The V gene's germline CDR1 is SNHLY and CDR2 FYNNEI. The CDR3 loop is CASSDQGAALLNTEAFF. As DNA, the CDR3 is TGTGCCAGCAGTGACCAGGGGGCTGCCTTACTGAACACTGAAGCTTTCTTT.

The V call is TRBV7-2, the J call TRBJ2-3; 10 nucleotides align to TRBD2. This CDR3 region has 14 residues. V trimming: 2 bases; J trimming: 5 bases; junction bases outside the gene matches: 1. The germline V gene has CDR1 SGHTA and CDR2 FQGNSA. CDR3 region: CASSLLAGEDTQYF. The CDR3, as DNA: TGTGCCAGCAGCTTACTAGCGGGAGAAGATACGCAGTATTTT.

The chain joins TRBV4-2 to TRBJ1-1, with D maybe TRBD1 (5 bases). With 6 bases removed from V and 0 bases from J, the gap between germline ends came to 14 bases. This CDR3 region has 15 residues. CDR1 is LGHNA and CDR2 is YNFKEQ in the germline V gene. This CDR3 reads CASSPKTDMNTEAFF. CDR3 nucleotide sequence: TGTGCCAGCAGTCCTAAGACGGACATGAACACTGAAGCTTTCTTT.

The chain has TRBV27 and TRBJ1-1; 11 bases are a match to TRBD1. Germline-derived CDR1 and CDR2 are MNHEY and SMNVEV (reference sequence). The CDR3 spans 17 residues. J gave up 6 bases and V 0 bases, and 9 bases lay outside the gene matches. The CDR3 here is CASSLSGTGGFFAEAFF. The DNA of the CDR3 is TGTGCCAGCAGTTTATCGGGGACAGGGGGTTTTTTTGCTGAAGCTTTCTTT.

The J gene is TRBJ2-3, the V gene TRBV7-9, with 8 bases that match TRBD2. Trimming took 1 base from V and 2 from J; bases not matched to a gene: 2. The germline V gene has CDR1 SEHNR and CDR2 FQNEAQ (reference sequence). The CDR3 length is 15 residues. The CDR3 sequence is CASSLVAGYTDTQYF. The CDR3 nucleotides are TGTGCCAGCAGCTTAGTAGCGGGATACACAGATACGCAGTATTTT.

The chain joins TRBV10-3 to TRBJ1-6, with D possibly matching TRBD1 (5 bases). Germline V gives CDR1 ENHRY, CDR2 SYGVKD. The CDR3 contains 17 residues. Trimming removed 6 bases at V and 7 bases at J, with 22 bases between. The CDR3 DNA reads TGTGCCATCAGCTCCCGGGCGGGAGGGACGGGGAATTCACCCCTCCACTTT. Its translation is CAISSRAGGTGNSPLHF.

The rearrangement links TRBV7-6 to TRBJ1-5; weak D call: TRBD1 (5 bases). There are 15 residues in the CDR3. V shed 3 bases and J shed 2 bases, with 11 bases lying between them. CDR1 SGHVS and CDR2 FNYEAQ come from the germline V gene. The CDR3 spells CASSFRDLGNQPQHF. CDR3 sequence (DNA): TGTGCCAGCAGCTTTCGGGACTTGGGCAATCAGCCCCAGCATTTT. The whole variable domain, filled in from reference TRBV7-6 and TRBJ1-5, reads GAGVSQSPRYKVTKRGQDVALRCDPISGHVSLYWYRQALGQGPEFLTYFNYEAQQDKSGLPNDRFSAERPEGSISTLTIQRTEQRDSAMYRCASSFRDLGNQPQHFGDGTRLSIL.

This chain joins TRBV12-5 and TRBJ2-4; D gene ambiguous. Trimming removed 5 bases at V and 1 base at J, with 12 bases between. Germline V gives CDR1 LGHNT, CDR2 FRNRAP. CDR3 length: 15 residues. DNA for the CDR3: TGTGCTAGTGGTGCCCTTGACGGGGCCAAAAACATTCAGTACTTC. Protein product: CASGALDGAKNIQYF.

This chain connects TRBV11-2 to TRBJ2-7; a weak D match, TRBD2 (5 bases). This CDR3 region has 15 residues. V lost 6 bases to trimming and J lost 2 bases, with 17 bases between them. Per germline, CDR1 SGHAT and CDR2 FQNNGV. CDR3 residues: CASRLGLQPAYEQYF. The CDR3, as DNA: TGTGCCAGCAGACTCGGACTTCAGCCTGCCTACGAGCAGTACTTC.

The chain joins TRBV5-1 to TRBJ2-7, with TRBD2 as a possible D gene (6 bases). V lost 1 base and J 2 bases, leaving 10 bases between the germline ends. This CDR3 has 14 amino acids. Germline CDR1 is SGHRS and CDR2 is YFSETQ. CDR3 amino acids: CASSLYSGTYEQYF. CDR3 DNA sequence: TGCGCCAGCAGCTTGTATAGCGGAACCTACGAGCAGTACTTC.

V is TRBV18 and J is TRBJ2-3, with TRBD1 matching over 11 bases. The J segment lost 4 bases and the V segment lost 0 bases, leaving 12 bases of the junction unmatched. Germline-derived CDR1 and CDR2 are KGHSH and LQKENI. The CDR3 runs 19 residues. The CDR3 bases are TGTGCCAGCTCACCACCGCCAGAGGACAGGGGGCGGTGGGCAGATACGCAGTATTTT. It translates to CASSPPPEDRGRWADTQYF.

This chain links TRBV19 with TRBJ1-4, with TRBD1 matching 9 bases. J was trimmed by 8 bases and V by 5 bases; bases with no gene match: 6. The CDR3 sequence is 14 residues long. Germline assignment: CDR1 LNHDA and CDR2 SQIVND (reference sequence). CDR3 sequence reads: CASSLQGAEEKLFF. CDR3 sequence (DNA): TGTGCCAGTAGTTTACAGGGGGCCGAGGAAAAACTGTTTTTT.

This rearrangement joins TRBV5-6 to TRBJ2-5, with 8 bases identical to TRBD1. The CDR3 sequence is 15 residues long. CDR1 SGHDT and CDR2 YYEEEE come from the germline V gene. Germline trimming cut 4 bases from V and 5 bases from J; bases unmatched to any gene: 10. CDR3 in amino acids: CASSGMTGARETQYF. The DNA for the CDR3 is TGTGCCAGCAGCGGGATGACAGGGGCGCGGGAGACCCAGTACTTC.

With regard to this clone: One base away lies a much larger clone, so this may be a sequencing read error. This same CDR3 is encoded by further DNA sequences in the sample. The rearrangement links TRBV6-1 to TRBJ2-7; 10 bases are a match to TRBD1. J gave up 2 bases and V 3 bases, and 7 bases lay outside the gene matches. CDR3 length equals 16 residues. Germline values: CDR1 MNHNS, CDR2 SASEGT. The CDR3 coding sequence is TGTGCCAGCAGTGAGGATACTGGGACAGGGGCCTACGAGCAGTACTTC. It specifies CASSEDTGTGAYEQYF.

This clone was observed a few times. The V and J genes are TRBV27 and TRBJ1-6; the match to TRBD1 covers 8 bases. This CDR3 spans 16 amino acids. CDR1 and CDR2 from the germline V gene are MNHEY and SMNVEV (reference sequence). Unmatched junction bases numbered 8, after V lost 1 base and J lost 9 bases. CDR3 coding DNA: TGTGCCAGCAGTTTATATCCAGGGGGCGATAGTTCACCCCTCCACTTT. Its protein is CASSLYPGGDSSPLHF.

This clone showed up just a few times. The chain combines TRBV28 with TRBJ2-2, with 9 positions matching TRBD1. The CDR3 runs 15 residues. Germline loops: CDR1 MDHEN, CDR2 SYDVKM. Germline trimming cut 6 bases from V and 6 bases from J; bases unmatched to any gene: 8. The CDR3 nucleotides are TGTGCCAGCAGAAAGACAGGGGGAAGAGCCGGGGAGCTGTTTTTT. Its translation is CASRKTGGRAGELFF. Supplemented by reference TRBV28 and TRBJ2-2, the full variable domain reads DVKVTQSSRYLVKRTGEKVFLECVQDMDHENMFWYRQDPGLGLRLIYFSYDVKMKEKGDIPEGYSVSREKKERFSLILESASTNQTSMYLCASRKTGGRAGELFFGEGSRLTVL.

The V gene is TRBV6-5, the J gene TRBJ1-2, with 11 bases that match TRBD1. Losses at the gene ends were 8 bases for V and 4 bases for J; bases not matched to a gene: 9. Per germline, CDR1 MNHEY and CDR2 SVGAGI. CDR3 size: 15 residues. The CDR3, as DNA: TGTGCCAGCCGCCCGGACAGGGGGCATATCTATGGCTACACCTTC. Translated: CASRPDRGHIYGYTF.

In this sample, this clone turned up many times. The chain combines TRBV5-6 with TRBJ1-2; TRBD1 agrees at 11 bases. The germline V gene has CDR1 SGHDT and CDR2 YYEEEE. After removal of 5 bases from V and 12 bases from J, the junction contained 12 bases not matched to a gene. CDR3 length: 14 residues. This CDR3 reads CASRPPGQGVLDTF. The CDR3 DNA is TGTGCCAGCAGGCCTCCGGGACAGGGGGTTTTGGACACCTTC.